Following are 5 T cell receptor beta chains from one sample sequenced in a study of kidney transplant recipient with SARS-CoV-2 infection. One entry per CDR3 protein results from TCRdb running MiXCR on the reads. The sample has 200,000 to 300,000 distinct CDR3 sequences, 29% seen once; the top ten hold around 7.8%. The sample in question was a blood sample, obtained at baseline and on day 111 from a kidney transplant recipient. The receptors derive from a male patient between 25 and 40 years old who had COVID-19 and was a kidney transplant recipient. The graft donor may be the source of some T cells.

On this clonotype itself: A single base separates this from a much larger clone, so it may be a read error. The chain recombines TRBV6-5 with TRBJ1-2, with D possibly matching TRBD1 (5 bases). The CDR3 contains 15 residues. V was clipped by 7 bases and J by 3 bases, with 18 bases between them. Germline CDR1 is MNHEY and CDR2 is SVGAGI. The CDR3 nucleotides read TGTGCCAGCACCGCGACAGCTCGTCCAGACTATGGCTACACCTTC. Translation: CASTATARPDYGYTF.

This clonotype appeared many times. The V and J genes are TRBV6-5 and TRBJ2-7, with 13 bases aligning to TRBD2. The CDR3 is 16 residues long. V lost 6 bases to trimming and J lost 0 bases; unmatched junction nucleotides: 5. From germline, CDR1 is MNHEY and CDR2 SVGAGI. CDR3 loop: CASREGLAGSSYEQYF. The CDR3 DNA reads TGTGCCAGCAGAGAGGGACTAGCGGGATCCTCCTACGAGCAGTACTTC.

In regard to this clonotype: A read error is possible here, since a much larger clone lies one base away. CDR3 DNA sequence: TGTACCAGCAGCCAACCGGGACTAACCTACGAGCAGTACTTC. It is translated as CTSSQPGLTYEQYF. The V call is TRBV3-2, the J call TRBJ2-7; TRBD2 is taken as the D call from the table, unchecked against the DNA. TRBV3-2 is a documented pseudogene. The CDR3 runs to 14 residues.

Ten or more counts support this clonotype. This sequence joins TRBV7-9 and TRBJ2-7; 12 nucleotides align to TRBD2. V shed 4 bases, J shed 5 bases, and the junction held 9 bases outside the gene matches. CDR1 SEHNR and CDR2 FQNEAQ come from the germline V gene (reference sequence). This CDR3 has 16 residues. The DNA for the CDR3 is TGTGCCAGCAGCTCCCCTAGCGGGGGGGCGGTCAACGAGCAGTACTTC. This translates into CASSSPSGGAVNEQYF.

Ten or more counts support this clonotype. J is TRBJ2-3 and V is TRBV6-5, with 12 bases lining up with TRBD2. V shed 6 bases and J 4 bases; nucleotides not matched to a gene: 11. Germline V gives CDR1 MNHEY, CDR2 SVGAGI. The CDR3 is made up of 17 amino acids. CDR3 sequence reads: CASSSSSGRAGADTQYF. CDR3 in DNA: TGTGCCAGCAGCTCCTCTAGCGGGAGGGCCGGCGCAGATACGCAGTATTTT.